Presented here are 18 T cell receptor beta chains from one specimen sequenced in a study of blood T cell repertoires in COVID-19. Some clones are missing from TCRdb's copy, which holds only in-frame ones; the method was immunoSEQ multiplex PCR. The table has roughly 150,000 clones, around 88% seen once; the top ten hold roughly 19%. Sequencing used peripheral blood. These receptors all stem from a woman between 70 and 85 years old who had recovered from COVID-19.

The chain couples TRBV4-1 to TRBJ2-2; TRBD1 is a possible D gene (5 bases). Germline V lookup: CDR1 MGHRA, CDR2 YSYEKL. V shed 5 bases and J shed 5 bases, with 21 bases lying between them. The CDR3 runs to 17 residues. The CDR3 DNA reads TGCGCCAGCAGCGCGCAGCCGGAAGCCAAGGGGACCGGGGAGCTGTTTTTT. It is translated as CASSAQPEAKGTGELFF.

The chain recombines TRBV4-2 with TRBJ2-2; D not certain. Germline V lookup: CDR1 LGHNA, CDR2 YNFKEQ. CDR3 length: 12 amino acids. Trimming cost V 1 base and J 5 bases, with 2 bases left between them. CDR3 sequence: CASSQATGELFF. The CDR3 nucleotides read TGTGCCAGCAGCCAAGCAACCGGGGAGCTGTTTTTT.

The chain recombines TRBV21-1 with TRBJ2-2; TRBD1, the table's D call, lacks a check against the DNA. TRBV21-1 is recorded as a pseudogene. The CDR3 is 16 amino acids. CDR3 sequence: CASSRSTGERTGELFF. The CDR3 DNA reads TGTGCCAGCAGCAGATCGACAGGGGAGAGAACCGGGGAGCTGTTTTTT.

This clone occurred a few times. The chain uses TRBV3-1 (or the pseudogene TRBV3-2) and TRBJ2-2; the match to TRBD2 covers 7 bases. With V trimmed by 1 base and J by 2 bases, 10 bases remained unmatched. CDR1 and CDR2 from the germline V gene are LGHDT and YNNKEL (reference sequence). The CDR3 sequence is 18 residues long. CDR3 residues: CASSQGSLGRTNTGELFF. CDR3 sequence (DNA): TGTGCCAGCAGCCAAGGTTCCCTCGGGAGGACTAACACCGGGGAGCTGTTTTTT.

V and J are TRBV2 and TRBJ2-7; D perhaps matches TRBD2 (7 bases). The CDR3 is made up of 14 amino acids. Looked up from germline, CDR1 is SNHLY and CDR2 is FYNNEI. With 6 bases removed from V and 6 bases from J, the gap between germline ends came to 18 bases. CDR3 residues: CASRPGRGYGEQYF. The CDR3, as DNA: TGTGCCAGCAGGCCGGGGAGGGGGTATGGCGAGCAGTACTTC.

The chain links TRBV2 to TRBJ2-1; a weak D match, TRBD2 (6 bases). Germline V gene data show CDR1 as SNHLY and CDR2 as FYNNEI. This CDR3 region has 14 residues. Trimming took 6 bases from V and 3 from J, leaving 12 bases between them. CDR3 DNA: TGTGCCAGCAGAAATGGGCGGGACTACAATGAGCAGTTCTTC. Encoded protein: CASRNGRDYNEQFF.

V usage is TRBV5-1 and J usage is TRBJ2-7; a possible D gene is TRBD2 (6 bases). Per germline, CDR1 SGHRS and CDR2 YFSETQ. Trimming took off 4 bases at V and 6 bases at J, with 14 bases between the two ends. This CDR3 has 13 amino acids. CDR3 residues: CASSAGSAPEQYF. CDR3 sequence (DNA): TGCGCCAGCAGCGCGGGGTCAGCCCCCGAGCAGTACTTC.

The V call is TRBV11-2, the J call TRBJ2-1; 13 nucleotides align to TRBD2. V lost 5 bases to trimming and J lost 10 bases; unmatched junction nucleotides: 2. The CDR3 consists of 13 residues. Germline V gene data show CDR1 as SGHAT and CDR2 as FQNNGV. The CDR3, as DNA: TGTGCCAGCAGCCCGGGACTAGCGGGAGAGCAGTTCTTC. The encoded protein is CASSPGLAGEQFF.

This rearrangement joins TRBV10-3 to TRBJ1-2; D gene uncertain. Deletions cut 0 bases from V and 8 bases from J, with 16 bases between. Per the germline V gene, CDR1 is ENHRY and CDR2 is SYGVKD. This CDR3 spans 15 amino acids. The CDR3 spells CAISESHPPAGGYTF. CDR3 DNA sequence: TGTGCCATCAGTGAGTCGCACCCCCCCGCGGGGGGCTACACCTTC.

The rearrangement links TRBV7-3 to TRBJ1-2; 8 nucleotides match TRBD1. The CDR3 runs 14 residues. V lost 1 base, J lost 7 bases, and 5 bases stayed unmatched. From germline, CDR1 is SGHTA and CDR2 FQGTGA. The CDR3 nucleotides are TGTGCCAGCAGCTTAATGCCCGGACAGGGTGGCTACACCTTC. The encoded protein is CASSLMPGQGGYTF.

The chain links TRBV5-1 to TRBJ1-5; D may be TRBD1 (6 bases). CDR1 is SGHRS and CDR2 is YFSETQ in the germline V gene. CDR3 size: 15 residues. With 4 bases removed from V and 5 bases from J, the gap between germline ends came to 16 bases. The CDR3 region is CASSLGAGLYQPQHF. In DNA, the CDR3 is TGCGCCAGCAGCCTGGGGGCAGGCCTTTATCAGCCCCAGCATTTT.

This chain joins TRBV7-2 and TRBJ2-7, with 10 bases matching TRBD2. Germline V gives CDR1 SGHTA, CDR2 FQGNSA. The trim removed 3 bases at V and 4 bases at J, leaving 9 bases unmatched. CDR3 length: 16 amino acids. The CDR3 DNA reads as TGTGCCAGCAGCTTCTTAAGGACTAGCGGCAGTTACGAGCAGTACTTC. Translated: CASSFLRTSGSYEQYF.

The chain is built from TRBV6-5 and TRBJ1-6; the match to TRBD1 covers 10 bases. The J segment lost 10 bases and the V segment lost 2 bases, leaving 8 bases of the junction unmatched. The CDR3 covers 16 residues. CDR1 and CDR2 (germline): MNHEY, SVGAGI. CDR3 residues: CASSYPRRGQGSPLHF. CDR3 coding DNA: TGTGCCAGCAGTTACCCCCGGCGGGGACAGGGGTCACCCCTCCACTTT.

The gene calls are TRBV7-2 and TRBJ2-7; D is perhaps TRBD1 (5 bases). Germline V lookup: CDR1 SGHTA, CDR2 FQGNSA. The CDR3 is 15 amino acids. V was trimmed by 5 bases and J by 0 bases, leaving 14 bases between them. DNA of the CDR3: TGTGCCAGCAGCCCACAGGCGGTTGCCTCCTACGAGCAGTACTTC. As protein: CASSPQAVASYEQYF. Using reference TRBV7-2 and TRBJ2-7 for the parts outside the CDR3, the full variable domain is GAGVSQSPSNKVTEKGKDVELRCDPISGHTALYWYRQSLGQGLEFLIYFQGNSAPDKSGLPSDRFSAERTGGSVSTLTIQRTQQEDSAVYLCASSPQAVASYEQYFGPGTRLTVT.

This chain joins TRBV10-3 and TRBJ2-3; TRBD1 matches 11 bases. CDR1 is ENHRY, CDR2 SYGVKD, per germline. V dropped 0 bases and J dropped 6; count of bases not matched to a gene: 5. The CDR3 is 16 amino acids. The CDR3 region is CAISESGQGARDTQYF. The CDR3 DNA sequence: TGTGCCATCAGTGAGTCTGGACAGGGGGCGAGGGATACGCAGTATTTT.

V and J are TRBV4-1 and TRBJ1-1; tentative D call: TRBD1 (5 bases). The V end was cut by 4 bases, the J end by 4 bases, with 10 bases between. This CDR3 has 13 amino acids. Germline CDR1 MGHRA, CDR2 YSYEKL. In DNA, the CDR3 is TGCGCCAGCAGCCTCAGGGAGGGCACTGAAGCTTTCTTT. This gives the protein CASSLREGTEAFF.

The chain uses TRBV19 and TRBJ1-1; the D gene is possibly TRBD1 (6 bases). Trimming cost V 3 bases and J 0 bases, with 8 bases left between them. Germline CDR1 and CDR2: LNHDA and SQIVND (reference sequence). CDR3 size: 14 residues. CDR3 in amino acids: CASSMGAMNTEAFF. DNA of the CDR3: TGTGCCAGTAGTATGGGGGCTATGAACACTGAAGCTTTCTTT. The whole variable domain, remainder taken from reference TRBV19 and TRBJ1-1, is DGGITQSPKYLFRKEGQNVTLSCEQNLNHDAMYWYRQDPGQGLRLIYYSQIVNDFQKGDIAEGYSVSREKKESFPLTVTSAQKNPTAFYLCASSMGAMNTEAFFGQGTRLTVV.

The chain is built from TRBV5-4 and TRBJ1-5; 7 nucleotides align to TRBD1. Germline-derived CDR1 and CDR2 are SGHNT and YYREEE (reference sequence). This CDR3 spans 16 amino acids. V lost 1 base and J lost 4; bases outside the gene matches: 8. The CDR3 coding sequence is TGTGCCAGCAGCTTGCAGGGAAGGGGGCTGAATCAGCCCCAGCATTTT. Translation: CASSLQGRGLNQPQHF.